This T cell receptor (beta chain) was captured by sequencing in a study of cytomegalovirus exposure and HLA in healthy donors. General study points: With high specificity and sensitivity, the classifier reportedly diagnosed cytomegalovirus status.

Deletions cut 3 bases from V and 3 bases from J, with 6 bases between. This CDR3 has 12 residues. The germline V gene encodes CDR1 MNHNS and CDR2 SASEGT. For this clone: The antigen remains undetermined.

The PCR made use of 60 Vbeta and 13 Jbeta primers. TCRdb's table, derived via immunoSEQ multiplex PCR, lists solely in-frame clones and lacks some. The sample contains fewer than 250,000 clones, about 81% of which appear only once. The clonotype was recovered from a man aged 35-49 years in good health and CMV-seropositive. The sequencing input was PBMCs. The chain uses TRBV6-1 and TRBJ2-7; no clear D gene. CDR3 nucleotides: TGTGCCAGCAGTGATATACACTACGAGCAGTACTTC. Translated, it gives CASSDIHYEQYF.